This T cell receptor (beta chain) was profiled in a study of blood T cell repertoires in COVID-19. This clone was found once. The V and J ends lost 7 bases and 1 base, in that order; junction bases with no gene match: 16. The length of the CDR3 is 20 residues. Germline V gives CDR1 LNHDA, CDR2 SQIVND (reference sequence). Method: immunoSEQ multiplex PCR; TCRdb's copy keeps in-frame clones and lacks some. The table lists 150,000 to 200,000 clones, about 93% of them singletons. The receptor was derived from a woman aged 45-65 years with acute or convalescent COVID-19. Sequencing used peripheral blood. This rearrangement joins TRBV19 to TRBJ1-6, with TRBD1 matching 10 bases. The CDR3 bases are TGTGCCAGTACTTATTGGTCCGGGACAGGGGTTGGATCCTATAATTCACCCCTCCACTTT. Amino acid sequence: CASTYWSGTGVGSYNSPLHF.